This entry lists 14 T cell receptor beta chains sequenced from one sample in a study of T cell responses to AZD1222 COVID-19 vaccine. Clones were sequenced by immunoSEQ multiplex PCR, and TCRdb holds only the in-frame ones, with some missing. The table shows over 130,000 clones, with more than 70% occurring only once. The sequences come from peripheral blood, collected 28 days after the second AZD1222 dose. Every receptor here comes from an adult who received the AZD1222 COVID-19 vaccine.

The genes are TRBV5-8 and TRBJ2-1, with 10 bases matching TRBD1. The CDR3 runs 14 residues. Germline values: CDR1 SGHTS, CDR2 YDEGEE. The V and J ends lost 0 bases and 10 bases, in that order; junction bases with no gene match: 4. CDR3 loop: CASSLGQGAFEQFF. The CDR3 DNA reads TGTGCCAGCAGCTTGGGACAGGGGGCTTTCGAGCAGTTCTTC.

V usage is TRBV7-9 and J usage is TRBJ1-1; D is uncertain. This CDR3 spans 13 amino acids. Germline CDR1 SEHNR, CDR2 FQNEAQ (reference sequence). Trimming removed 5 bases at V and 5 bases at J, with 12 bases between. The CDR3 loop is CASSPLGGTEAFF. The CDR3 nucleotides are TGTGCCAGCAGCCCCCTGGGAGGGACTGAAGCTTTCTTT.

CDR3 sequence: CASSLVSSGGYEQYF. In DNA form, the CDR3 reads TGTGCCAGCAGCTTAGTTTCCAGCGGGGGTTACGAGCAGTACTTC. The genes are TRBV11-2 and TRBJ2-7; 8 bases fit TRBD2. This CDR3 is built from 15 residues. Looked up from germline, CDR1 is SGHAT and CDR2 is FQNNGV. Trimming removed 1 base from V and 4 bases from J; junction bases left unmatched: 6.

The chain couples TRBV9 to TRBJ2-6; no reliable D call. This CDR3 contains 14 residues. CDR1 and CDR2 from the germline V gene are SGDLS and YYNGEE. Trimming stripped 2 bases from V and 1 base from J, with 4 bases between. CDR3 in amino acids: CASSVDSGANVLTF. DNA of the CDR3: TGTGCCAGCAGCGTGGATTCTGGGGCCAACGTCCTGACTTTC. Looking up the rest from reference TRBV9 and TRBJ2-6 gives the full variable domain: DSGVTQTPKHLITATGQRVTLRCSPRSGDLSVYWYQQSLDQGLQFLIQYYNGEERAKGNILERFSAQQFPDLHSELNLSSLELGDSALYFCASSVDSGANVLTFGAGSRLTVL.

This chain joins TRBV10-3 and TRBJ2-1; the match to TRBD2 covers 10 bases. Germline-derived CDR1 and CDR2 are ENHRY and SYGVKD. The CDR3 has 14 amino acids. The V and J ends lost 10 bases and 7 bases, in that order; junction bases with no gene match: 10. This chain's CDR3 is CASQTSGPVNEQFF. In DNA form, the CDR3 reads TGTGCCAGTCAGACTAGCGGGCCTGTAAATGAGCAGTTCTTC.

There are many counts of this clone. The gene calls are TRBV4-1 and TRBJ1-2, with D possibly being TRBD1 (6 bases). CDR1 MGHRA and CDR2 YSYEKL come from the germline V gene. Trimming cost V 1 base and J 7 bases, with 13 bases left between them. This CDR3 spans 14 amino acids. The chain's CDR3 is CASSQVVGGGGYTF. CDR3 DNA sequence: TGCGCCAGCAGCCAAGTGGTAGGGGGAGGTGGCTACACCTTC.

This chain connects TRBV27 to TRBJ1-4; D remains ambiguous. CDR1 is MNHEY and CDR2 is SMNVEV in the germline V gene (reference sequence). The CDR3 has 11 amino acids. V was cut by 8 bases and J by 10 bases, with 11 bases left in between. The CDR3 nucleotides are TGTGCCAGCGCTCCCGGGCCAAAACTGTTTTTT. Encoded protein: CASAPGPKLFF.

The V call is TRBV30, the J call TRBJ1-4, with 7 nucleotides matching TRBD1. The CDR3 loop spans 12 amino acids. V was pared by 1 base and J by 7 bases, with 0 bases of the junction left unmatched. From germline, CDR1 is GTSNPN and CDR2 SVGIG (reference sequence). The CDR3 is CAWSDRGEKLFF. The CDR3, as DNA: TGTGCCTGGAGTGACAGGGGTGAAAAACTGTTTTTT.

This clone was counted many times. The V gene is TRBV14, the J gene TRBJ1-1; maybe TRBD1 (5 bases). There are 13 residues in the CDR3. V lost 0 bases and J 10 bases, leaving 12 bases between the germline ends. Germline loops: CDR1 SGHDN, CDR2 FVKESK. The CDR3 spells CASSQDWGWRAFF. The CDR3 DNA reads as TGTGCCAGCAGCCAAGACTGGGGGTGGCGAGCTTTCTTT.

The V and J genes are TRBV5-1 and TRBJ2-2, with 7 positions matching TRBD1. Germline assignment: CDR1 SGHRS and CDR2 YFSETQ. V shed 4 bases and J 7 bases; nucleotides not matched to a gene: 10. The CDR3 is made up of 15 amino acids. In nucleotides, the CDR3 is TGCGCCAGCAGCACAGGACAGGAGGCCGTCGGGGAGCTGTTTTTT. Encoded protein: CASSTGQEAVGELFF.

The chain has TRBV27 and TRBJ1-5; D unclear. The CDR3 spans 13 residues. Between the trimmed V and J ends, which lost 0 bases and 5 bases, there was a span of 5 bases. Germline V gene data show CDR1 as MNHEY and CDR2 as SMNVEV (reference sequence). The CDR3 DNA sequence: TGTGCCAGCAGTTTATCGATTCATCAGCCCCAGCATTTT. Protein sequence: CASSLSIHQPQHF.

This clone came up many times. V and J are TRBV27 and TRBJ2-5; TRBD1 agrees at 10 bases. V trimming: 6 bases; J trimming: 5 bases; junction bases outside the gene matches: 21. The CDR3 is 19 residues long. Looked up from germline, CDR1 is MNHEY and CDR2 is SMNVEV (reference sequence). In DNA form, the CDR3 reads TGTGCCAGCAGCGGGTCAGGGATCAAGGGACAGGGGATAAGGGAGACCCAGTACTTC. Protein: CASSGSGIKGQGIRETQYF.

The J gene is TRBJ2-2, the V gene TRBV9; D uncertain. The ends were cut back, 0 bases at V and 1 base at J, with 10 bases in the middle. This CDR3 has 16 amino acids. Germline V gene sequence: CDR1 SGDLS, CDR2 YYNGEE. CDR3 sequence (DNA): TGTGCCAGCAGCGTAGATTTGGACCTGAACACCGGGGAGCTGTTTTTT. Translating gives CASSVDLDLNTGELFF.

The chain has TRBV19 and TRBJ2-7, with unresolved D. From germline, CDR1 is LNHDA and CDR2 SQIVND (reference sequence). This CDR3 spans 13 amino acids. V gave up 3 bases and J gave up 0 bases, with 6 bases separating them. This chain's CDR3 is CASSMVVSYEQYF. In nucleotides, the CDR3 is TGTGCCAGTAGTATGGTGGTCTCCTACGAGCAGTACTTC.